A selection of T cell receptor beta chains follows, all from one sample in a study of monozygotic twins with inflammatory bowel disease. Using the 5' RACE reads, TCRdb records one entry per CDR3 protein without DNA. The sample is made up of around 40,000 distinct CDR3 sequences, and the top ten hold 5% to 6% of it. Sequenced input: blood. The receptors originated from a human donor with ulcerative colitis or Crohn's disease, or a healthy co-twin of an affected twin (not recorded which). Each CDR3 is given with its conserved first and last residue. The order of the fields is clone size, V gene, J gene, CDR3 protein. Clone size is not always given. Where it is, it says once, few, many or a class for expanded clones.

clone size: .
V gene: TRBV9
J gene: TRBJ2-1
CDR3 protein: CASSVVGGSYNEQFF

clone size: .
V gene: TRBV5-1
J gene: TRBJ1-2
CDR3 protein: CASSPVQGSHGYTF

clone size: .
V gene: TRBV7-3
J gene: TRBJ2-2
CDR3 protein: CASSAQGGNTGELFF

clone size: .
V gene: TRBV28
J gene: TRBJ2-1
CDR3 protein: CASSMGARGEQFF

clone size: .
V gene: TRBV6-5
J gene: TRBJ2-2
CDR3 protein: CASSSTWVTGELFF

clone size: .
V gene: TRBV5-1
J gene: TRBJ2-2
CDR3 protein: CASSLSATYTGELFF

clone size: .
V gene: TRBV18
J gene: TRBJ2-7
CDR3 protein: CASSPGQGVNEQYF

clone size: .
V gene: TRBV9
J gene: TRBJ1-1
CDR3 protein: CASSVGGYTEAFF

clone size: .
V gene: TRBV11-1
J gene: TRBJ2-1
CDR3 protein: CASSPGGSGDNEQFF

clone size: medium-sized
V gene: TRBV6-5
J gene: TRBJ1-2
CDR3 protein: CASSYSGTGSFLRYGYTF

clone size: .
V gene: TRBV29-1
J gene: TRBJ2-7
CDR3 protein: CSVISAGAPYEQYF

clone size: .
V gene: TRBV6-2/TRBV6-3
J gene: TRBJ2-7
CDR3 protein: CASKRTDFYEQYF

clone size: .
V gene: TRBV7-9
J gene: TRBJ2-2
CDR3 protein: CASSLQGNGELFF

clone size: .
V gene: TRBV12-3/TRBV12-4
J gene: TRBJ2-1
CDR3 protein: CASSLWTSGRGSYNEQFF

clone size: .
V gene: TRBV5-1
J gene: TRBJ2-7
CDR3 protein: CASSLGGTGRNEQYF

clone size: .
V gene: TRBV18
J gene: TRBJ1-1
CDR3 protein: CASSPMDRVPTEAFF

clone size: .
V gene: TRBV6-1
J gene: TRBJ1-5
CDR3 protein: CASSGARIAAQHF

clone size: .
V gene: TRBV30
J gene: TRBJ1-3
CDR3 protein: CAWSVLVRDTIYF

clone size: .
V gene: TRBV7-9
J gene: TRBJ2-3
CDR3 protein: CASSPNGVSTDTQYF

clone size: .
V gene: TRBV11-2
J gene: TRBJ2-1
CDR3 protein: CASSLAGSSYNEQFF

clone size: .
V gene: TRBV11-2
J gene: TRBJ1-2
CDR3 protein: CASSLGGTGAGIYTF

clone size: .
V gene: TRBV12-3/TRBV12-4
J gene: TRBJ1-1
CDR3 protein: CASSSRPVSVGDTEAFF

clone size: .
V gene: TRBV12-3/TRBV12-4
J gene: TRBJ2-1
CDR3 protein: CASSSNPGLAGGEQFF

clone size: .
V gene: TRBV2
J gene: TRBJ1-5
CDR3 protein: CASRERDRAFQPQHF

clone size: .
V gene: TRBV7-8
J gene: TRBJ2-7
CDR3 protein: CASSLVNRGGEQYF

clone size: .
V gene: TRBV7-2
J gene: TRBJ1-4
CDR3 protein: CASKTGGTGEKLFF

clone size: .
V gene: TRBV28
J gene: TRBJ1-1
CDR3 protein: CASLDRAVGEAFF

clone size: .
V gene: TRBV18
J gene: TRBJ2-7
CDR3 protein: CASSPKGTTASATYEQYF

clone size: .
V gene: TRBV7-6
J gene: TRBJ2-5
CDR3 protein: CASSETGKSQETQYF